The text below deals with one T cell receptor beta chain. The antigen remains undetermined. These data are taken from a study of post-analysis software for immune sequencing data. The overall study: Patients had relapsing-remitting, secondary progressive or progressive-relapsing multiple sclerosis; some lacked subtype. Findings and caveats of the study: Five or six TRBV segments (TRBV5-6, TRBV5-1 and TRBV20-1 among them) occurred more frequently in patients than in controls. Normalized Chao1 diversity in multiple sclerosis patients fell significantly below that of controls.

Unique molecular identifiers were built into the TCR beta cDNA libraries. Approximately 550,000 cDNA molecules came from about 1 to 10 million T cells. TCRdb fed the PCR reads into MiXCR, producing one record per CDR3 protein. This sample has hundreds of thousands of distinct CDR3 sequences, with roughly 30% found just once. This CDR3 is 15 amino acids long. V was cut by 2 bases and J by 5 bases, with 10 bases left in between. Specimen: blood. The sequence derives from a girl between 5 and 17 years old with multiple sclerosis. The chain links TRBV12-3 or TRBV12-4 to TRBJ1-6, with a tentative D call TRBD1 (5 bases). The DNA for the CDR3 is TGTGCCAGCAGTTTAAAATGGGACCATAATTCACCCCTCCACTTT. This gives the protein CASSLKWDHNSPLHF.